This T cell receptor beta chain was profiled in a study of technical replicates of blood from several donors. Sequencing used immunoSEQ multiplex PCR; TCRdb keeps in-frame clones, though not all of them. This table has some 85,000 clones, about 96% appearing once. Germline CDR1 and CDR2: SNHLY and FYNNEI. With 8 bases removed from V and 2 bases from J, the gap between germline ends came to 13 bases. This CDR3 spans 13 amino acids. The TCR was taken from a human donor in good health. The chain couples TRBV2 to TRBJ2-7; a possible D gene is TRBD2 (6 bases). Sequenced sample: T cells isolated from PBMCs. CDR3 in amino acids: CASVSGEAYEQYF. CDR3 coding DNA: TGTGCCAGCGTCAGTGGGGAGGCCTACGAGCAGTACTTC.